The 7 T cell receptor beta chains in this list originate from one sample, sequenced in a study of T cell repertoires in aging, cancer and after chemotherapy. A mixed TRB-A/B primer pool amplified rearranged TRB by multiplex touch-down PCR. One entry per CDR3 protein results from TCRdb running MiXCR on the multiplex PCR reads. There are 1,500 to 2,000 distinct CDR3 sequences in the sample; 34% occur only once, and around a quarter lies in the top ten. Amplification of TCR beta used genomic DNA extracted from peripheral blood. Sequenced input: blood. The receptors derive from a human donor with a solid tumor. The donor label of this sample is uncertain.

The table lists this clonotype with a few counts. The chain has TRBV19 and TRBJ2-7, with unresolved D. In germline, CDR1 is LNHDA, CDR2 SQIVND (reference sequence). This CDR3 has 13 residues. The V gene lost 4 bases and the J gene lost 3 bases, with 10 bases spanning the gap. The CDR3 sequence: CASSKQTDYEQYF. CDR3 nucleotide sequence: TGTGCCAGTAGTAAACAAACAGACTACGAGCAGTACTTC. Together with reference TRBV19 and TRBJ2-7, the CDR3 gives the full variable domain: DGGITQSPKYLFRKEGQNVTLSCEQNLNHDAMYWYRQDPGQGLRLIYYSQIVNDFQKGDIAEGYSVSREKKESFPLTVTSAQKNPTAFYLCASSKQTDYEQYFGPGTRLTVT.

V usage is TRBV7-9 and J usage is TRBJ2-1; 10 bases are a match to TRBD2. Germline V gene lookup returns CDR1 SEHNR and CDR2 FQNEAQ (reference sequence). V trimming: 0 bases; J trimming: 7 bases; junction bases outside the gene matches: 3. The CDR3 runs 15 residues. CDR3 bases: TGTGCCAGCAGCTTAGCTAGCGGGGGGCTAAATGAGCAGTTCTTC. Translating gives CASSLASGGLNEQFF.

The chain combines TRBV5-8 with TRBJ2-3; 10 bases are a match to TRBD2. The V segment lost 4 bases and the J segment 2 bases; nucleotides outside the gene matches: 10. The CDR3 runs 17 residues. The germline gives CDR1 SGHTS, CDR2 YDEGEE. CDR3: CASSQLGLAIDTDTQYF. The CDR3 nucleotides are TGTGCCAGCAGCCAACTGGGACTAGCGATCGACACAGATACGCAGTATTTT.

This rearrangement joins TRBV29-1 to TRBJ2-1, with 7 bases fitting TRBD1. Germline V gene lookup returns CDR1 SQVTM and CDR2 ANQGSEA. J gave up 6 bases and V 7 bases, and 9 bases lay outside the gene matches. The length of the CDR3 is 13 residues. The CDR3 reads CSGMTGLLNEQFF. The DNA for the CDR3 is TGCAGCGGGATGACAGGGTTACTCAATGAGCAGTTCTTC.

The chain links TRBV7-9 to TRBJ2-1; D not resolved. V lost 3 bases, J lost 15 bases, and 24 bases lay in between. Per the germline V gene, CDR1 is SEHNR and CDR2 is FQNEAQ (reference sequence). The CDR3 extends over 15 amino acids. This CDR3 is CASSLSAENTRYPFF. The DNA for the CDR3 is TGTGCCAGCAGCTTGTCTGCGGAGAACACAAGATATCCGTTCTTC.

This clonotype is classed as large (0.1 to 1%). The chain employs TRBV6-5 and TRBJ2-7; tentative D call: TRBD1 (6 bases). Trimming shortened V by 6 bases and J by 0 bases, and 18 bases separated the two germline ends. The CDR3 totals 16 residues. CDR1 and CDR2 from the germline V gene are MNHEY and SVGAGI. The CDR3 loop is CASSPTGWLGSYEQYF. The CDR3 DNA follows: TGTGCCAGCAGCCCGACAGGCTGGCTCGGCTCCTACGAGCAGTACTTC.

The V call is TRBV7-9, the J call TRBJ2-1; TRBD2 is a possible D gene (5 bases). V lost 4 bases and J 12 bases, leaving 28 bases between the germline ends. CDR3 length: 17 amino acids. Germline V gene sequence: CDR1 SEHNR, CDR2 FQNEAQ (reference sequence). The chain's CDR3 is CASSSGWRGTSQRGQFF. Here the CDR3 DNA reads TGTGCCAGCAGCTCGGGGTGGAGAGGTACGTCGCAAAGAGGGCAGTTCTTC.